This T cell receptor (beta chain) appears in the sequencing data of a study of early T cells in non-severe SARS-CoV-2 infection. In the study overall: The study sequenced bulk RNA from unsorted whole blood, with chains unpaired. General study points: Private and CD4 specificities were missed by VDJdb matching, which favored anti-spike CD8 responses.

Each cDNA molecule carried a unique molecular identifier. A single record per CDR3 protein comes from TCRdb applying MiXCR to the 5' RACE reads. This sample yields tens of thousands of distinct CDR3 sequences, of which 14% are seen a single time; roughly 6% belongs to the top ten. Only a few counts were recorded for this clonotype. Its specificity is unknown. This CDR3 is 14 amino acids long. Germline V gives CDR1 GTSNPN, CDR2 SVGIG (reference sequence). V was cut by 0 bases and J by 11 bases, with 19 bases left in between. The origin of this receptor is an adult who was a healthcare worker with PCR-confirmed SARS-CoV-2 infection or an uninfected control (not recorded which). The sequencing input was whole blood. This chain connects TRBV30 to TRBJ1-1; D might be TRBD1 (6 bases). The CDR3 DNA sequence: TGTGCCTGGAGTGTACCGGGGGGCCCCATCAGGGCTTTCTTT. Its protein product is CAWSVPGGPIRAFF.